This T cell receptor beta chain was found in a study of T cell changes during pregnancy in multiple sclerosis. With V trimmed by 5 bases and J by 5 bases, 14 bases remained unmatched. The CDR3 is 17 amino acids. Germline-derived CDR1 and CDR2 are PRHDT and FYEKMQ (reference sequence). Repertoires were generated with immunoSEQ multiplex PCR, while TCRdb's copy carries only in-frame clones and drops some. The sample records 40,000 to 60,000 clones, 85% to 95% being singletons. The J gene is TRBJ2-1, the V gene TRBV13; 8 bases align to TRBD2. This receptor was identified in a female donor with multiple sclerosis, enrolled in a pregnancy study. Sequencing was performed on CD4+ T cells from peripheral blood mononuclear cells, taken in the third trimester of pregnancy. The CDR3 sequence is CASSPLLGLAVDNEQFF. DNA of the CDR3: TGTGCCAGCAGCCCCCTCCTCGGACTAGCAGTCGACAATGAGCAGTTCTTC.